This T cell receptor (beta chain) emerged from a study of CD8 T cells in ankylosing spondylitis. Findings and caveats of the study: As for the disease-linked clones, they showed a CD8+ phenotype and occurred at relatively low frequencies in peripheral blood. Disease-linked clones were reportedly significantly enriched in matched ankylosing spondylitis synovial fluid. Among TCR beta sequences, a motif of several highly homologous variants appeared characteristic of ankylosing spondylitis blood.

V shed 4 bases and J 7 bases; nucleotides not matched to a gene: 10. Germline CDR1 KGHDR, CDR2 SFDVKD. The CDR3 covers 16 residues. Concerning this clonotype itself: Its antigen is unidentified.

TCRdb re-called the 5' RACE reads through MiXCR, storing one row per CDR3 protein. The table shows 750,000 to 850,000 distinct CDR3 sequences, with around 11% occurring only once. V usage is TRBV24-1 and J usage is TRBJ2-1; 9 bases agree with TRBD1. This receptor was taken from a male donor with ankylosing spondylitis. The sample comprised blood, either unsorted or a sorted T cell fraction (not recorded which). The CDR3: CATSDAGQGRSNEQFF. CDR3 bases: TGTGCCACCAGTGACGCAGGACAGGGGAGGAGTAATGAGCAGTTCTTC.